This T cell receptor (beta chain) appears in the sequencing data of a study of radiotherapy plus CTLA-4 blockade in lung cancer. Study background: Objective responses emerged in 15% to 20% of patients, and around 30% attained disease control. Study-level points and caveats: Clones of tumor-derived TCRs expanded in blood after radiotherapy plus ipilimumab. Early clonal dynamics of blood T cells, together with interferon-beta, were reported as the best response predictor.

Chemo-refractory metastatic non-small-cell lung cancer patients were treated with focal radiation plus CTLA-4 blockade with ipilimumab. The V gene's germline CDR1 is SGHRS and CDR2 YFSETQ. CDR3 size: 18 residues. V lost 2 bases to trimming and J lost 5 bases; unmatched junction nucleotides: 13. Worth noting for this clone: What it binds is unknown.

Profiling relied on immunoSEQ multiplex PCR, and the TCRdb table lists in-frame clones only, not all of them. This table holds fewer than 40,000 clones, roughly three quarters found once. The V and J genes are TRBV5-1 and TRBJ2-2; 9 bases fit TRBD1. This TCR was sampled from a human donor with non-small cell lung cancer whose response to radiotherapy plus ipilimumab could not be evaluated. This specimen consisted of peripheral blood, obtained from a patient treated with radiotherapy plus ipilimumab. In DNA form, the CDR3 reads TGCGCCAGCAGCTTAGACCCCCCAGGGACAGGGTATACCGGGGAGCTGTTTTTT. As protein: CASSLDPPGTGYTGELFF.